Described below is a single TCR beta chain sequence and its context. The entry originates in a study of glioma-infiltrating T cells after dendritic cell vaccination. Study in general: Patients received autologous tumor lysate-pulsed dendritic cell vaccination between about 2002 and 2013.

The PCR used 60 V beta and 13 J beta primers. Measured with immunoSEQ multiplex PCR; TCRdb has only the in-frame clones, and not every one. The top ten clones hold about 10% of a sample with about 64,000 clones, around four fifths of them seen once. The specimen comprised blood, sampled before dendritic cell vaccination. This TCR came from a human donor with glioblastoma.

The CDR3 bases are TGTGCCAGCAGCTTCGGACTAGAGAACACCGGGGAGCTGTTTTTT. Its translation: CASSFGLENTGELFF. The gene calls are TRBV5-4 and TRBJ2-2, with 7 nucleotides matching TRBD2. CDR1 is SGHNT and CDR2 is YYREEE in the germline V gene (reference sequence). J was trimmed by 1 base and V by 2 bases; bases with no gene match: 2. The CDR3 has 15 residues.